This entry features one TCR beta chain sequence. Its specificity is unknown. The germline V and J ends were trimmed by 4 bases and 5 bases, with 17 bases remaining between them. The CDR3 runs to 15 residues. A single record per CDR3 protein comes from TCRdb applying MiXCR to the 5' RACE reads. Of about 240,000 distinct CDR3 sequences listed, about 10% are singletons. The record originates from a study of CD8 T cells in ankylosing spondylitis. Study-wide findings and caveats: Earlier work had already found some motif variants in reactive arthritis synovial fluid and blood.

Sequenced input: blood, either unsorted or a sorted T cell fraction (not recorded which). This chain joins TRBV12-3 or TRBV12-4 and TRBJ1-2, with D possibly TRBD1 on 6 matching bases. The sequence derives from a male donor with ankylosing spondylitis or in good health (not recorded which). CDR3 nucleotides: TGTGCCAGCAGTTCACCAGGGGCAGGTGCTTATGGCTACACCTTC. Amino acid sequence: CASSSPGAGAYGYTF.